Included here is one TCR beta chain sequence, with context. Its matching antigen is unknown. The data were obtained in a study of shared clonotypes between healthy human individuals. The overall study: Donor ages ranged 18 to 49 years: two women, a few men.

Assay used: immunoSEQ multiplex PCR; TCRdb lists only in-frame clones, some missing. The table lists roughly 2 million clones, almost 96% of them singletons, with roughly 0.13% in the top ten. The V gene's germline CDR1 is KGHSH and CDR2 LQKENI. Trimming removed 0 bases at V and 9 bases at J, with 12 bases between. The CDR3 loop spans 15 amino acids. Study-wide points: Only blood underwent sampling, and tissue repertoires likely differ.

This rearrangement joins TRBV18 to TRBJ1-6; D uncertain. The TCR was taken from a man between 18 and 29 years old in good health. The sequencing input was naive CD4+ T cells sorted from blood. Documented subset: CD45RA+ positively selected. The CDR3 DNA is TGTGCCAGCTCACCACCGGGCGGGGTTGGTTCACCCCTCCACTTT. It yields the protein CASSPPGGVGSPLHF.